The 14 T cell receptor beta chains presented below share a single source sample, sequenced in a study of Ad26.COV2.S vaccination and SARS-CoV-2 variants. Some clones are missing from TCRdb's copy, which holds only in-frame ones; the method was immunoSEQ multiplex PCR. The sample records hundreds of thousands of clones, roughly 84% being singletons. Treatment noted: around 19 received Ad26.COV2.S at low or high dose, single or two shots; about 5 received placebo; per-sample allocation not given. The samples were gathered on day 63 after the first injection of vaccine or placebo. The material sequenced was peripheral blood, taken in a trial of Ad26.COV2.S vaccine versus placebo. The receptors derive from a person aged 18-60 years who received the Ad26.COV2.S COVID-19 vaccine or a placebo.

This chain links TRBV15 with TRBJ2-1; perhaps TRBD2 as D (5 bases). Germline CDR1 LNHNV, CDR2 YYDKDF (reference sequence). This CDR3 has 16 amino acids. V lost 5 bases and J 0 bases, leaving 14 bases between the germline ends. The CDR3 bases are TGTGCCACCAGCCCCGTTGGAGGCAACTCCTACAATGAGCAGTTCTTC. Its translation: CATSPVGGNSYNEQFF.

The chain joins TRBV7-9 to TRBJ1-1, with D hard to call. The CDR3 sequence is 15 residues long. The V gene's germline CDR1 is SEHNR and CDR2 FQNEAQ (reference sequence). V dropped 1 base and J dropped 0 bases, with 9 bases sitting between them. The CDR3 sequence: CASSLEGVLNTEAFF. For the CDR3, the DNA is TGTGCCAGCAGCTTAGAGGGCGTACTGAACACTGAAGCTTTCTTT. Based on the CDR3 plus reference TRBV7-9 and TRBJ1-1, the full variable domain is DTGVSQNPRHKITKRGQNVTFRCDPISEHNRLYWYRQTLGQGPEFLTYFQNEAQLEKSRLLSDRFSAERPKGSFSTLEIQRTEQGDSAMYLCASSLEGVLNTEAFFGQGTRLTVV.

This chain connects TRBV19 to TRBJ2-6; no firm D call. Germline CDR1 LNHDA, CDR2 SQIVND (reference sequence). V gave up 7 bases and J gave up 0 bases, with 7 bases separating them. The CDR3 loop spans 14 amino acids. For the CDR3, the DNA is TGTGCCAGTACCGTACACTCTGGGGCCAACGTCCTGACTTTC. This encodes CASTVHSGANVLTF.

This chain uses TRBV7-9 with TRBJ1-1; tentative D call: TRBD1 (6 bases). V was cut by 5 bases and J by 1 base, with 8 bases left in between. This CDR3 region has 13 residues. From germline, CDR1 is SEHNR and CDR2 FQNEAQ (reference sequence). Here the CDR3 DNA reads TGTGCCAGCAGCCCGGGACAGAACACTGAAGCTTTCTTT. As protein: CASSPGQNTEAFF. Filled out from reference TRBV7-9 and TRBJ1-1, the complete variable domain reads DTGVSQNPRHKITKRGQNVTFRCDPISEHNRLYWYRQTLGQGPEFLTYFQNEAQLEKSRLLSDRFSAERPKGSFSTLEIQRTEQGDSAMYLCASSPGQNTEAFFGQGTRLTVV.

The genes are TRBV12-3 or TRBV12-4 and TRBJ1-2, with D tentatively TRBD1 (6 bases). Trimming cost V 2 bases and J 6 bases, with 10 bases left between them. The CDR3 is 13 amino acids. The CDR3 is CASSLWGGNGYTF. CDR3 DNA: TGTGCCAGCAGTTTATGGGGGGGCAATGGCTACACCTTC.

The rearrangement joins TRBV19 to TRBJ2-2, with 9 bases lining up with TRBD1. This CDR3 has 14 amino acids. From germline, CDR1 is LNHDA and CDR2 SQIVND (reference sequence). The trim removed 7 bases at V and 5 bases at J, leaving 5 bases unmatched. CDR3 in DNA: TGTGCCAGTACCAGACAGGGGGGAACCGGGGAGCTGTTTTTT. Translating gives CASTRQGGTGELFF.

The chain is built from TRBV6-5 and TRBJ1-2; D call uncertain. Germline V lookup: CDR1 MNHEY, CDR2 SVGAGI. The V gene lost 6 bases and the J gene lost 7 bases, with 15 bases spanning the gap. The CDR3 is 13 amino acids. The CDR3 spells CASSLALGAGYTF. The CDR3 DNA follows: TGTGCCAGCAGCCTCGCCCTCGGCGCTGGCTACACCTTC.

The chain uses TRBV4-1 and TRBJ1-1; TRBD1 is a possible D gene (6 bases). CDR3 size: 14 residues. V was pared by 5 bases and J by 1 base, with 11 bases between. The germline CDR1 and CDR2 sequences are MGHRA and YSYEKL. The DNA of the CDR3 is TGCGCCAGCAGCGAACGGACAGCGAACACTGAAGCTTTCTTT. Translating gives CASSERTANTEAFF.

The CDR3 nucleotides read TGTGCCAGCAGCTTACCCCCGGCGAACAGGGACAACGAGCAGTACTTC. It translates to CASSLPPANRDNEQYF. The V and J genes are TRBV5-7 and TRBJ2-7, with D perhaps TRBD1 (6 bases). TRBV5-7 is known as an ORF, though its function is uncertain. The CDR3 runs to 16 residues. The V gene lost 2 bases and the J gene lost 5 bases, with 20 bases spanning the gap.

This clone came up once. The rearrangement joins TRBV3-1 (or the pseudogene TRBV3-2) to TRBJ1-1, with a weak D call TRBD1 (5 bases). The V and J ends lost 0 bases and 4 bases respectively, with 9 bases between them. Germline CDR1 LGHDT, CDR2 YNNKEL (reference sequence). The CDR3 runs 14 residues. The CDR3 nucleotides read TGTGCCAGCAGCCAAGATCTAAGGGGCACTGAAGCTTTCTTT. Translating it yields CASSQDLRGTEAFF.

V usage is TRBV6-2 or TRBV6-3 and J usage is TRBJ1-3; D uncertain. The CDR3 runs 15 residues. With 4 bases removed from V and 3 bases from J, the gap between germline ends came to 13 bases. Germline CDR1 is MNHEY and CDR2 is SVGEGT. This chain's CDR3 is CASSSIVADGNTIYF. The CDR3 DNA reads TGTGCCAGCAGTTCGATCGTTGCCGATGGAAACACCATATATTTT.

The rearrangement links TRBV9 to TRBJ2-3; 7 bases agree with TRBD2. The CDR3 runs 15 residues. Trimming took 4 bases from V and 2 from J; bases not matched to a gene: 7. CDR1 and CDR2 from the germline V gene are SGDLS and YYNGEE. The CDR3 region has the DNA TGTGCCAGCAGCCCCTGGGGGGGAACCACAGATACGCAGTATTTT. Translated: CASSPWGGTTDTQYF. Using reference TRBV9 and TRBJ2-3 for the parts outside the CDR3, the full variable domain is DSGVTQTPKHLITATGQRVTLRCSPRSGDLSVYWYQQSLDQGLQFLIQYYNGEERAKGNILERFSAQQFPDLHSELNLSSLELGDSALYFCASSPWGGTTDTQYFGPGTRLTVL.

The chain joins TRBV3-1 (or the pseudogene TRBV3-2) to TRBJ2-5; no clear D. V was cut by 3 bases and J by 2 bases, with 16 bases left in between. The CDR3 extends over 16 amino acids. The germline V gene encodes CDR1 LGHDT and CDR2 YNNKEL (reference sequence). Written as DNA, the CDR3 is TGTGCCAGCAGCCAGACACGCCAGAGATTTCAAGAGACCCAGTACTTC. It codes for CASSQTRQRFQETQYF.

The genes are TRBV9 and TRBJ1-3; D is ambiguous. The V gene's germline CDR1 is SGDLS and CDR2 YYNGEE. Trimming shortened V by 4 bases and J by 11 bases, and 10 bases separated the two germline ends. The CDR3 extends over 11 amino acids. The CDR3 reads CASSSPGPIYF. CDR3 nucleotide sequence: TGTGCCAGCAGCTCCCCTGGCCCCATATATTTT. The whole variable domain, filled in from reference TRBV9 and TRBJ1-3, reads DSGVTQTPKHLITATGQRVTLRCSPRSGDLSVYWYQQSLDQGLQFLIQYYNGEERAKGNILERFSAQQFPDLHSELNLSSLELGDSALYFCASSSPGPIYFGEGSWLTVV.